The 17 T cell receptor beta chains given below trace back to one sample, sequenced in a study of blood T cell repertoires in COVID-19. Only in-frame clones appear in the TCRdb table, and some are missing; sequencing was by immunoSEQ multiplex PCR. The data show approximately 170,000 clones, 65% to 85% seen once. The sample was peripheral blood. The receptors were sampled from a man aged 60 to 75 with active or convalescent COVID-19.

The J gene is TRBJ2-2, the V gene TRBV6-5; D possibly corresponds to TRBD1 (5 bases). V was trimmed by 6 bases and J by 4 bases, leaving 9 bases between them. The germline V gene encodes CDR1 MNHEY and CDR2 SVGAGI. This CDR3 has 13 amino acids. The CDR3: CASRQVSTGELFF. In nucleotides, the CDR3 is TGTGCCAGCAGACAGGTATCCACCGGGGAGCTGTTTTTT.

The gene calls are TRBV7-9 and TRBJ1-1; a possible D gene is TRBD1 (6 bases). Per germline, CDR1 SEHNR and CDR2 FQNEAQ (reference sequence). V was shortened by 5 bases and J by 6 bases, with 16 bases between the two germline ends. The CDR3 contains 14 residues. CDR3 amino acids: CASSPEQGQSEAFF. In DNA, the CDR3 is TGTGCCAGCAGCCCGGAGCAGGGACAATCTGAAGCTTTCTTT.

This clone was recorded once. The CDR3 loop is CSVGLAGPTDTQYF. The CDR3 DNA reads TGCAGCGTCGGACTAGCGGGGCCCACAGATACGCAGTATTTT. The J gene is TRBJ2-3, the V gene TRBV29-1; 12 bases are a match to TRBD2. Germline CDR1 and CDR2: SQVTM and ANQGSEA. The CDR3 sequence is 14 residues long. Unmatched junction bases numbered 3, after V lost 6 bases and J lost 2 bases.

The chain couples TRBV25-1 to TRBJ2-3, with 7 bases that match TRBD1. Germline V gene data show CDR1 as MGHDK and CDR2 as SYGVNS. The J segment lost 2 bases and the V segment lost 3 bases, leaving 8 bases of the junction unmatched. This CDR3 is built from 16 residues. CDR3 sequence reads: CASSEHRTGVTDTQYF. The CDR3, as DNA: TGTGCCAGCAGTGAGCATAGGACAGGAGTCACAGATACGCAGTATTTT.

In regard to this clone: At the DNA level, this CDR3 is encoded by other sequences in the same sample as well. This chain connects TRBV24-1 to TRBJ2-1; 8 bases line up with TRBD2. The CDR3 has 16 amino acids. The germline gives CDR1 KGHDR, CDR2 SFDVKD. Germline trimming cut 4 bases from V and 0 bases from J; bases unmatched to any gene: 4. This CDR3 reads CATSDPSGSSYNEQFF. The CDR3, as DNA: TGTGCCACCAGTGACCCCAGCGGGAGCTCCTACAATGAGCAGTTCTTC.

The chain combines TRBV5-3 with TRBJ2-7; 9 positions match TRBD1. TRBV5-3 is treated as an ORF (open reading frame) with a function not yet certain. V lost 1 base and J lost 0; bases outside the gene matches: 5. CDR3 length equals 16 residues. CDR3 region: CARSLTRDRDSYEQYF. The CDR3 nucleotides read TGTGCCAGAAGCTTGACCCGGGACAGGGACTCCTACGAGCAGTACTTC.

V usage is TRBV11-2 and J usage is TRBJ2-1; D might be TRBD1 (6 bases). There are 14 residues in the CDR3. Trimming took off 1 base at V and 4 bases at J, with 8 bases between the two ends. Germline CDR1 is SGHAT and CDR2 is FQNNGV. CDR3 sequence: CASSLVTGYNEQFF. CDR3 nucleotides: TGTGCCAGCAGCTTAGTAACAGGGTACAATGAGCAGTTCTTC.

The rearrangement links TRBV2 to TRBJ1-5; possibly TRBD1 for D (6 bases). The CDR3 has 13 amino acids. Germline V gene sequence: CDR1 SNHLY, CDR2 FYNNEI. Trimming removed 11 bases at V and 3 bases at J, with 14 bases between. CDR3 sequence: CAGKQGFNQPQHF. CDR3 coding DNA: TGTGCCGGAAAACAGGGATTCAATCAGCCCCAGCATTTT.

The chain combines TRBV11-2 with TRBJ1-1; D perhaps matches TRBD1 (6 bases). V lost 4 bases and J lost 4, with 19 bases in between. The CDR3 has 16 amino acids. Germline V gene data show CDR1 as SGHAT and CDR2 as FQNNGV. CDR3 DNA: TGTGCCAGCAGCTCATCGCTAACAGGGATGGTCACTGAAGCTTTCTTT. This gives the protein CASSSSLTGMVTEAFF.

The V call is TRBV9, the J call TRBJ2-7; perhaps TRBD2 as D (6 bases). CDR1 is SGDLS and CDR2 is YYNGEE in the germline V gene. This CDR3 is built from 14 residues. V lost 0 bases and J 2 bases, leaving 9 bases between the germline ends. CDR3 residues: CASSVDGGPYEQYF. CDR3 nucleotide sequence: TGTGCCAGCAGCGTAGATGGAGGGCCCTACGAGCAGTACTTC.

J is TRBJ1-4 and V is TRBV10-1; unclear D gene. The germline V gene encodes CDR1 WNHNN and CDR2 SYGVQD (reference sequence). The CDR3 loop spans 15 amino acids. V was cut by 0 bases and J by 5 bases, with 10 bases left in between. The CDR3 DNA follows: TGCGCCAGCAGTGAGTCGAAGAGGGAGAATGAAAAACTGTTTTTT. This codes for CASSESKRENEKLFF.

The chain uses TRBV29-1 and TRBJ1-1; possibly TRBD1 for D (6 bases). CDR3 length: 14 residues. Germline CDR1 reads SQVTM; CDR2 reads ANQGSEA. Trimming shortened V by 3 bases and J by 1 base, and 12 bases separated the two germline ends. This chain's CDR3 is CSVERGFENTEAFF. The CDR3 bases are TGCAGCGTTGAGAGGGGGTTCGAGAACACTGAAGCTTTCTTT. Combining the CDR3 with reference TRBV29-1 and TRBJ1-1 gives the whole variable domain SAVISQKPSRDICQRGTSLTIQCQVDSQVTMMFWYRQQPGQSLTLIATANQGSEATYESGFVIDKFPISRPNLTFSTLTVSNMSPEDSSIYLCSVERGFENTEAFFGQGTRLTVV.

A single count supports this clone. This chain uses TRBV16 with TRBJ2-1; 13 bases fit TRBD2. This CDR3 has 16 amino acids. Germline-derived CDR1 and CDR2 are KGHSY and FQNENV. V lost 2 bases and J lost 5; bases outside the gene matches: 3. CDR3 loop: CASSQQGLAGDNEQFF. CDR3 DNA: TGTGCCAGCAGCCAACAAGGACTAGCGGGAGACAATGAGCAGTTCTTC.

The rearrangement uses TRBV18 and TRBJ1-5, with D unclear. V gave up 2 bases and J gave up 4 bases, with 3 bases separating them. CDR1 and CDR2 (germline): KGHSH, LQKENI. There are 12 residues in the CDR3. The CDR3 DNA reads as TGTGCCAGCTCACCAGAGAATCAGCCCCAGCATTTT. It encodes CASSPENQPQHF.

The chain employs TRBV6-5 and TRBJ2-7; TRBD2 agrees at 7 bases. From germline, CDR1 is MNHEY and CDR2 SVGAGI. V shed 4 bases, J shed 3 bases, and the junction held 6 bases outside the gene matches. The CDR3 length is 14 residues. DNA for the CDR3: TGTGCCAGCAGTTTTTCGACGGGGGGCTACGAGCAGTACTTC. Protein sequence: CASSFSTGGYEQYF.

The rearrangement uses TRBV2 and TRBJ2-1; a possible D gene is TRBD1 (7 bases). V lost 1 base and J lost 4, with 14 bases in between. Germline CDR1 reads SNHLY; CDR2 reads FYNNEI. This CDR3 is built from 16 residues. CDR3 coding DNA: TGTGCCAGCAGTGAAGAGGCCGCAGGGGGGTACAATGAGCAGTTCTTC. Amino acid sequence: CASSEEAAGGYNEQFF.

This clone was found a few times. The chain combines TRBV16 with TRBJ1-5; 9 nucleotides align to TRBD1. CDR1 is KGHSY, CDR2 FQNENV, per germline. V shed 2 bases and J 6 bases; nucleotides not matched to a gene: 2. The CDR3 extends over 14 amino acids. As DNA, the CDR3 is TGTGCCAGCAGCCAAACAGGGGGCGGTCAGCCCCAGCATTTT. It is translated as CASSQTGGGQPQHF.